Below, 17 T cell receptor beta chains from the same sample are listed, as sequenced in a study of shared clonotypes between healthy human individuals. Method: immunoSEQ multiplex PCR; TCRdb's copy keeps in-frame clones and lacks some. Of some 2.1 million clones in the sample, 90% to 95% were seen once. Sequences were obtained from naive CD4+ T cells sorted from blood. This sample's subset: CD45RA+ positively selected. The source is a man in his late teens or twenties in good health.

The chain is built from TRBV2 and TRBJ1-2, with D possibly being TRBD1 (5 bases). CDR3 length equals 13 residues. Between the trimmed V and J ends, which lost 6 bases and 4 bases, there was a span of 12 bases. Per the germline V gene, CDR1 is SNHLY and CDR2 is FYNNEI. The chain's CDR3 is CASRQEVGYGYTF. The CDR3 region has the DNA TGTGCCAGCAGACAGGAAGTGGGCTATGGCTACACCTTC. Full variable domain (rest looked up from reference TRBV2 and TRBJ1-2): EPEVTQTPSHQVTQMGQEVILRCVPISNHLYFYWYRQILGQKVEFLVSFYNNEISEKSEIFDDQFSVERPDGSNFTLKIRSTKLEDSAMYFCASRQEVGYGYTFGSGTRLTVV.

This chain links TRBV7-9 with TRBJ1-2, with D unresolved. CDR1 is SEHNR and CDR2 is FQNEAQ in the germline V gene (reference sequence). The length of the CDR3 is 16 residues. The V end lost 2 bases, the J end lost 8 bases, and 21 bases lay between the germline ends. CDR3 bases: TGTGCCAGCAGCTTAATGGGTGACACCGGCAGAAGGGGCTACACCTTC. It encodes CASSLMGDTGRRGYTF. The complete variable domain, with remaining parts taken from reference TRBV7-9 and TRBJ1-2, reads DTGVSQNPRHKITKRGQNVTFRCDPISEHNRLYWYRQTLGQGPEFLTYFQNEAQLEKSRLLSDRFSAERPKGSFSTLEIQRTEQGDSAMYLCASSLMGDTGRRGYTFGSGTRLTVV.

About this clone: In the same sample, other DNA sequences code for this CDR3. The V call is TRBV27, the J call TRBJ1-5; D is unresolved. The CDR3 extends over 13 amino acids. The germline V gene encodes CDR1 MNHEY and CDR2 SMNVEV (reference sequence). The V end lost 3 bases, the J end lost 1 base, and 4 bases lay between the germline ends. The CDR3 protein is CASSFVSNQPQHF. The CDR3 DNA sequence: TGTGCCAGCAGTTTTGTCAGCAATCAGCCCCAGCATTTT.

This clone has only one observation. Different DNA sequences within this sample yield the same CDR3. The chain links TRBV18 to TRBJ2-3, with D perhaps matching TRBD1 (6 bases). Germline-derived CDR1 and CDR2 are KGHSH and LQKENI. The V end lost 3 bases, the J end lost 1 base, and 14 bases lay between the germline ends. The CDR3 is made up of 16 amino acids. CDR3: CASSPPVGAGTDTQYF. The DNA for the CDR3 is TGTGCCAGCTCACCGCCGGTGGGGGCCGGCACAGATACGCAGTATTTT.

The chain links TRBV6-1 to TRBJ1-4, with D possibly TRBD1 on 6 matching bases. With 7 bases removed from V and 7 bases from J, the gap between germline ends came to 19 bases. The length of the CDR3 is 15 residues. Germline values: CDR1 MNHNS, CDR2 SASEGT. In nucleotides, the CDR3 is TGTGCCAGCAACCAGGCCGGGACAAATCGTGAAAAACTGTTTTTT. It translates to CASNQAGTNREKLFF.

The CDR3 here is CASSVEGISNQPQHF. The CDR3 nucleotides read TGTGCCAGCAGCGTGGAGGGGATCAGCAATCAGCCCCAGCATTTT. The rearrangement links TRBV9 to TRBJ1-5, with D maybe TRBD1 (5 bases). The ends were cut back, 2 bases at V and 1 base at J, with 10 bases in the middle. This CDR3 region has 15 residues. Germline V CDR1 and CDR2: SGDLS, YYNGEE.

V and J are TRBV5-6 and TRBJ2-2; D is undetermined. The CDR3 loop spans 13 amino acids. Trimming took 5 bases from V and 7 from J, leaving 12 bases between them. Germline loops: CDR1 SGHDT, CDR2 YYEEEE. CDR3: CASSPFLVGELFF. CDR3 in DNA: TGTGCCAGCAGTCCCTTCCTCGTCGGGGAGCTGTTTTTT.

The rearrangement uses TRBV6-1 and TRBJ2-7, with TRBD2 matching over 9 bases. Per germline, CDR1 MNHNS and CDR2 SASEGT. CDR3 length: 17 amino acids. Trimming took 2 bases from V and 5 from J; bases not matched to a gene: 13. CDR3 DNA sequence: TGTGCCAGCAGTGAAAAATTAGCGGGGGAGTTAATCGACGAGCAGTACTTC. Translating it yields CASSEKLAGELIDEQYF.

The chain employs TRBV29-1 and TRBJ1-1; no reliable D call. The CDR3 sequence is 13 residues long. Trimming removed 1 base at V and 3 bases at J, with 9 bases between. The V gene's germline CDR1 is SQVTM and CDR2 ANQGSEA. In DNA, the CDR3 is TGCAGCGTTGAAGGCAGGATGGACACTGAAGCTTTCTTT. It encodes CSVEGRMDTEAFF.

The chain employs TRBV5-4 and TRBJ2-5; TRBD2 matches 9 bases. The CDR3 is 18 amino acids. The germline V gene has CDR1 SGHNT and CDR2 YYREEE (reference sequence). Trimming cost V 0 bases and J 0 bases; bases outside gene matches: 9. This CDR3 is CASSLGLAATEYQETQYF. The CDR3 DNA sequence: TGTGCCAGCAGCTTGGGACTAGCGGCTACCGAGTACCAAGAGACCCAGTACTTC. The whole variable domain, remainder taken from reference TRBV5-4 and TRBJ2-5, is ETGVTQSPTHLIKTRGQQVTLRCSSQSGHNTVSWYQQALGQGPQFIFQYYREEENGRGNFPPRFSGLQFPNYSSELNVNALELDDSALYLCASSLGLAATEYQETQYFGPGTRLLVL.

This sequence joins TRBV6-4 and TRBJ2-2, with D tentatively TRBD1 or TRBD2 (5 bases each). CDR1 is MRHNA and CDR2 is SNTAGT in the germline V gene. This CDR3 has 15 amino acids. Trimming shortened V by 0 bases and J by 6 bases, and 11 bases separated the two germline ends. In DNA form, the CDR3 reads TGTGCCAGCAGTGACTCTGGGACCAAGCCCGGGGAGCTGTTTTTT. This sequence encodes CASSDSGTKPGELFF.

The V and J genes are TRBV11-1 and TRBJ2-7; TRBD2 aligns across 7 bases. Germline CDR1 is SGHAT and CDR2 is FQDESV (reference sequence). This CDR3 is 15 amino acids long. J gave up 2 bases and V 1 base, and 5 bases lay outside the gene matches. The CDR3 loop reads CASSLGEGFPYEQYF. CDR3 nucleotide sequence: TGTGCCAGCAGCTTAGGGGAGGGATTCCCCTACGAGCAGTACTTC.

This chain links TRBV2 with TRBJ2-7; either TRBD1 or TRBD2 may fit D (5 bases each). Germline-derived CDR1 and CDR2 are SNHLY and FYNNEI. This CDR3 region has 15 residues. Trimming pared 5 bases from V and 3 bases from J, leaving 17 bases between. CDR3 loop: CASSTLGDPNYEQYF. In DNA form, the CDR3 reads TGTGCCAGCAGTACCTTAGGGGACCCTAACTACGAGCAGTACTTC.

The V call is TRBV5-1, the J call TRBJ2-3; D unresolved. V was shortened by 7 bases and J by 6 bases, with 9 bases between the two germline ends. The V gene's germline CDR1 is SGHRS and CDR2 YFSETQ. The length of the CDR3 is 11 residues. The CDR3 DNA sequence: TGCGCCAGCCCCCAGTCCGATACGCAGTATTTT. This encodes CASPQSDTQYF.

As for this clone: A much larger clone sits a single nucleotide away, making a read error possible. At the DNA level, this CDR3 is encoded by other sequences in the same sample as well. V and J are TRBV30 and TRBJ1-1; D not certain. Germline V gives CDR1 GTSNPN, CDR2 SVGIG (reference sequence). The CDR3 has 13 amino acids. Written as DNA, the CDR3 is TGTGCCTGGAGTGGCAGGCCGTCTGGTGAAGCCTTCTTT. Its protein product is CAWSGRPSGEAFF.

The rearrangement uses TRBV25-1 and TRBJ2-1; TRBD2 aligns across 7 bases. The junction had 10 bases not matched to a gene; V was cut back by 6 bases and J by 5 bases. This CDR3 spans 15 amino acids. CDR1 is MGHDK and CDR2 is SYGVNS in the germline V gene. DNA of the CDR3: TGTGCCAGCAGCCCGCCCAGGACTAGTAACAATGAGCAGTTCTTC. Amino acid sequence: CASSPPRTSNNEQFF.

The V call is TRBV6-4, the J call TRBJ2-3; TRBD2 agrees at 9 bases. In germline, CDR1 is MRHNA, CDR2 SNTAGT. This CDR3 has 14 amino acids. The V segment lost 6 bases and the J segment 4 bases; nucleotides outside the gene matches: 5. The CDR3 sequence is CASSWGLAADTQYF. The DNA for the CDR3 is TGTGCCAGCAGCTGGGGACTAGCTGCAGATACGCAGTATTTT.